This TCR beta chain stems from a study of spatial heterogeneity in lung cancer. Each CDR3 protein is one row after TCRdb ran MiXCR on the 5' RACE reads. Among 2,500 to 3,000 distinct CDR3 sequences listed, 12% were seen once. Germline CDR1 and CDR2: SGHNT and YENEEA. The CDR3 is 17 residues long. V was cut by 0 bases and J by 5 bases, with 16 bases left in between. This clonotype has only a few counts. Its matching antigen is unknown. The study's findings and limits: It was found that expanded intratumoral alpha and beta TCR counts tracked tumor mutation counts. Estimated coverage of tumor T cells was around 6.9% for alpha and about 13% for beta chains.

Time point defined: sample taken at primary tumor resection. The J gene is TRBJ2-2, the V gene TRBV11-3; D remains ambiguous. The clonotype was recovered from a male donor with early-stage non-small cell lung cancer. Sequencing was performed on lung tumor tissue, taken at surgery. The CDR3 coding sequence is TGTGCCAGCAGCTTAGACTACGGAGCCACGAGGACCGGGGAGCTGTTTTTT. Amino acid sequence: CASSLDYGATRTGELFF.